This TCR beta chain was recorded in a study of shared clonotypes between healthy human individuals. Assay used: immunoSEQ multiplex PCR; TCRdb lists only in-frame clones, some missing. Of 2 million to 3 million clones listed, more than 90% are singletons. The study separated CD4+ cells into CD45RA+ naive and CD45RA-negative memory subsets. The CDR3 consists of 14 residues. CDR1 is SGHTA, CDR2 FQGNSA, per germline. V was trimmed by 5 bases and J by 3 bases, leaving 14 bases between them. The chain recombines TRBV7-2 with TRBJ2-7; no firm D call. The sample taken for sequencing was naive CD4+ T cells sorted from blood. Subset indicated: CD45RA+ positively selected. The sequence was obtained from a man between 18 and 35 years old in good health. The CDR3 loop reads CASSPPGLLYEQYF. The CDR3 bases are TGTGCCAGCAGCCCTCCGGGTCTCCTCTACGAGCAGTACTTC.